The T cell receptor (beta chain) under discussion was sequenced for a study of control samples from healthy donors and cancer patients. Trimming cost V 7 bases and J 3 bases; bases outside gene matches: 6. The CDR3 covers 14 residues. Germline lookup yields CDR1 MDHEN and CDR2 SYDVKM. Libraries were prepared by immunoSEQ multiplex PCR; TCRdb keeps only in-frame clonotypes and omits some of them. The repertoire holds about 49,000 clones, with approximately 83% as singletons. Sequences were obtained from PBMCs. The sequence was obtained from a woman between 50 and 59 years old with lung cancer. The V call is TRBV28, the J call TRBJ1-2, with 9 bases fitting TRBD1. CDR3 DNA: TGTGCCAGCACTCAGGACAGGGGTGACTATGGCTACACCTTC. It yields the protein CASTQDRGDYGYTF.